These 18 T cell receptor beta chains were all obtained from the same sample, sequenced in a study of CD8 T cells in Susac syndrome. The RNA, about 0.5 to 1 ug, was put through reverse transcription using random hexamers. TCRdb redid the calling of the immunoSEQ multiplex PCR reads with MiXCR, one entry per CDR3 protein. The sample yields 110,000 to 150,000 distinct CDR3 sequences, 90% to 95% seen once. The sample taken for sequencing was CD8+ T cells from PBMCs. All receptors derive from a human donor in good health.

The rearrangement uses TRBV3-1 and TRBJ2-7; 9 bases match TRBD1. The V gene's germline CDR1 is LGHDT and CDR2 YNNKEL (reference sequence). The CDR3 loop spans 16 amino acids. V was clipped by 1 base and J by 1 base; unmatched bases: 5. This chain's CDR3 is CASSQVPGQGSYEQYF. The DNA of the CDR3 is TGTGCCAGCAGCCAAGTCCCGGGACAGGGTTCCTACGAGCAGTACTTC.

The CDR3 sequence is CASSSMPDSYEQYF. CDR3 DNA: TGCGCCAGCAGTTCTATGCCGGACAGCTACGAGCAGTACTTC. The J gene is TRBJ2-7, the V gene TRBV5-1, with D possibly being TRBD1 (6 bases). V lost 5 bases, J lost 3 bases, and 15 bases lay in between. CDR1 and CDR2 (germline): SGHRS, YFSETQ. CDR3 length: 14 amino acids.

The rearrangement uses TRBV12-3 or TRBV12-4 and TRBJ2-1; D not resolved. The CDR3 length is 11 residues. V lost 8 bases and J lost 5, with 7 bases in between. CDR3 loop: CASLRNNEQFF. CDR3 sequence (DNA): TGTGCCAGCCTACGAAACAATGAGCAGTTCTTC.

Here the CDR3 reads CASSAASGQETQYF. For the CDR3, the DNA is TGTGCCAGCAGTGCGGCTAGCGGGCAAGAGACCCAGTACTTC. This sequence joins TRBV2 and TRBJ2-5; 8 bases line up with TRBD2. This CDR3 spans 14 amino acids. Germline V gene lookup returns CDR1 SNHLY and CDR2 FYNNEI. V gave up 4 bases and J gave up 2 bases; unmatched junction bases: 3.

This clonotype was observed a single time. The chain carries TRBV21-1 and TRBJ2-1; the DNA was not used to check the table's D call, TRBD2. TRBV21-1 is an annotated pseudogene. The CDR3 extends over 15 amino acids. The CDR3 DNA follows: TGTGCCAGCAGCAAAGGACTAGCGGGAGACTATGAGCAGTTCTTC. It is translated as CASSKGLAGDYEQFF.

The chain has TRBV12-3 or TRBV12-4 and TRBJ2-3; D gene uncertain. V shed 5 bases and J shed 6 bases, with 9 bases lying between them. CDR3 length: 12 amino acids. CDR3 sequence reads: CASSPQDDTQYF. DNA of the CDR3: TGTGCCAGCAGTCCGCAAGACGATACGCAGTATTTT.

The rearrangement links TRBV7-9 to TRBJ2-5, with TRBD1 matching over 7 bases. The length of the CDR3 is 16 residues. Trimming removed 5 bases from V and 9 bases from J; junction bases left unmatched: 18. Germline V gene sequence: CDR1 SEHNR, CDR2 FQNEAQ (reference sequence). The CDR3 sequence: CASSEGAGQADGPQYF. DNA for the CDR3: TGTGCCAGCAGCGAAGGAGCCGGACAGGCCGACGGGCCCCAGTACTTC. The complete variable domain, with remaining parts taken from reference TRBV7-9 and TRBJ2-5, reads DTGVSQNPRHKITKRGQNVTFRCDPISEHNRLYWYRQTLGQGPEFLTYFQNEAQLEKSRLLSDRFSAERPKGSFSTLEIQRTEQGDSAMYLCASSEGAGQADGPQYFGPGTRLLVL.

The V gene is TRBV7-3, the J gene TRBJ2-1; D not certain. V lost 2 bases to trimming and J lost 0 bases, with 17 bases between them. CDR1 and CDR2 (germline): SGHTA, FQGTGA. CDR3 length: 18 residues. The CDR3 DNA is TGTGCCAGCAGCTTAGATTCCCTTTCTTTCAGCTCCTACAATGAGCAGTTCTTC. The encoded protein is CASSLDSLSFSSYNEQFF.

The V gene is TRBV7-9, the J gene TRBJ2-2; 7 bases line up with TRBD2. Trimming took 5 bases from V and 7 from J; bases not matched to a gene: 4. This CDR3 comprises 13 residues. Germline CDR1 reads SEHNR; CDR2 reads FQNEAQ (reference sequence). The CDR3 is CASSPGRVGELFF. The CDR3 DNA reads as TGTGCCAGCAGCCCAGGGAGGGTCGGGGAGCTGTTTTTT.

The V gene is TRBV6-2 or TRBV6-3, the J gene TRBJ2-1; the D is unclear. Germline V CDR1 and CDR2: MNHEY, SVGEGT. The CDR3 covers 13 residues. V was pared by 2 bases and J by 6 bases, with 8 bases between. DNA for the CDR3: TGTGCCAGCAGTTACAAAGGCCCCAATGAGCAGTTCTTC. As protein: CASSYKGPNEQFF.

The CDR3 loop is CASSQSRDRGLNTEAFF. The CDR3 DNA follows: TGCGCCAGCAGTCAATCGAGGGACAGGGGACTAAACACTGAAGCTTTCTTT. V gene TRBV23-1 combines with J gene TRBJ1-1; the match to TRBD1 covers 10 bases. TRBV23-1 is identified as an open reading frame with a role that is uncertain. V lost 0 bases and J lost 2; bases outside the gene matches: 6. The CDR3 is 17 amino acids.

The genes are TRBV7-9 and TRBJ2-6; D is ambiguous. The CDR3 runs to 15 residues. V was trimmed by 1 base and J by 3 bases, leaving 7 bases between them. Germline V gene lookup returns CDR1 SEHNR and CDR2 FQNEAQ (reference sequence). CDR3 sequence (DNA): TGTGCCAGCAGCTTAGAGGTGCTTGGGGCCAACGTCCTGACTTTC. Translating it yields CASSLEVLGANVLTF.

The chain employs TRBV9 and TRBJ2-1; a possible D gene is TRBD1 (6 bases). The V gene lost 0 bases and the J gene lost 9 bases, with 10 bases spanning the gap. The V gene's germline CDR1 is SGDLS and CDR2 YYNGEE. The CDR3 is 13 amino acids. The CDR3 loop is CASSVGGGGEQFF. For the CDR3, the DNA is TGTGCCAGCAGCGTAGGTGGGGGCGGTGAGCAGTTCTTC.

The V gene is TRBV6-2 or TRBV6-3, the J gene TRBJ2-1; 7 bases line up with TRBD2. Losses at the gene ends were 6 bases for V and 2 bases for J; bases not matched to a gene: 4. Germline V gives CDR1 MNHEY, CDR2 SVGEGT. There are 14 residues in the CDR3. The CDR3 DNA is TGTGCCAGCAGGTCACTAGCGCCCTACAATGAGCAGTTCTTC. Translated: CASRSLAPYNEQFF.

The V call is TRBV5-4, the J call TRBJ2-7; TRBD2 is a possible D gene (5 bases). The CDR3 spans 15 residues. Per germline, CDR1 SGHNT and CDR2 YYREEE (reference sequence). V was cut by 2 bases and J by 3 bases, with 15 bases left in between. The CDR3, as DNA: TGTGCCAGCAGCTTTTTCAGGACCGAGGGCTACGAGCAGTACTTC. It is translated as CASSFFRTEGYEQYF. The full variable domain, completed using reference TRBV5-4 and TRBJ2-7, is ETGVTQSPTHLIKTRGQQVTLRCSSQSGHNTVSWYQQALGQGPQFIFQYYREEENGRGNFPPRFSGLQFPNYSSELNVNALELDDSALYLCASSFFRTEGYEQYFGPGTRLTVT.

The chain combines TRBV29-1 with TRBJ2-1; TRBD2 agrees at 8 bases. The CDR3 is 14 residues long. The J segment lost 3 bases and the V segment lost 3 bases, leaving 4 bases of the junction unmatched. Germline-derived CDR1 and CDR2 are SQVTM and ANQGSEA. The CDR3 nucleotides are TGCAGCGTTGAGGAGACTAGCGTCTACAATGAGCAGTTCTTC. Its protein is CSVEETSVYNEQFF.

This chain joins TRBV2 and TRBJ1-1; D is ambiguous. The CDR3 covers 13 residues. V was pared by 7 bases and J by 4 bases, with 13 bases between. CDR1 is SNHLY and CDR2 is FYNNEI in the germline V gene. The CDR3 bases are TGTGCCAGCAAGGAGGGATGGGGCACTGAAGCTTTCTTT. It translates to CASKEGWGTEAFF.

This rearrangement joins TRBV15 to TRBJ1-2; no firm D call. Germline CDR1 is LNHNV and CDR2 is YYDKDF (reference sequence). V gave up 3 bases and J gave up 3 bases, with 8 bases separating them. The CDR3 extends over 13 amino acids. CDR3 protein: CATSSFQDYGYTF. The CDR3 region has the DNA TGTGCCACCAGCAGCTTCCAGGACTATGGCTACACCTTC.